This T cell receptor (beta chain) was identified in a study of T cells after yellow fever vaccination. The study's findings and limits: Clonotypes appearing in both CD4 and CD8 compartments existed, and their share was small.

They built TCR cDNA with 5'RACE template switching, a step that put in a universal primer site and UMIs. A single record per CDR3 protein comes from TCRdb applying MiXCR to the 5' RACE reads. The sample lists about 340,000 distinct CDR3 sequences; 3% to 4.5% were seen once. This clonotype was seen a few times. The antigen is undetermined. The germline V gene encodes CDR1 DFQATT and CDR2 SNEGSKA (reference sequence). The junction had 2 bases not matched to a gene; V was cut back by 1 base and J by 3 bases. CDR3 length: 14 amino acids. Specimen: PBMCs, collected 5 days after the yellow fever booster vaccination. The rearrangement links TRBV20-1 to TRBJ2-2; TRBD2 matches at 7 bases. This receptor was identified in a man in his late teens or twenties who received the YFV17D yellow fever vaccine. CDR3 sequence (DNA): TGCAGTGCTAGAGTGGGGGGGGACACCGGGGAGCTGTTTTTT. This encodes CSARVGGDTGELFF.